The rows below give T cell receptor beta chains drawn from one sample of a study of blood T cell repertoires in COVID-19. TCRdb keeps only in-frame clones here, not all; method: immunoSEQ multiplex PCR. The sample has more than 350,000 clones, 89% seen once. Sequenced material: peripheral blood. The receptor set was obtained from a woman younger than 45 with COVID-19, enrolled during active disease. Both conserved end residues are part of each CDR3. A D gene is named only where the DNA matches it firmly. Clone size is not always given. Where it is, it says once, few, many or a class for expanded clones.

>TRBD1|.|TRBV14|TRBJ1-1
TGTGCCAGCAGCCAAACCGGGACAGGGGCCACTGAAGCTTTCTTT
CASSQTGTGATEAFF
>TRBD1|.|TRBV18|TRBJ1-4
TGTGCCAGCTCACCTCAACAGGGGGCGGGAGAAAAACTGTTTTTT
CASSPQQGAGEKLFF
>TRBD2|.|TRBV9|TRBJ2-2
TGTGCCAGCAGCGAGACTAGCGGAACGAACACCGGGGAGCTGTTTTTT
CASSETSGTNTGELFF
>.|.|TRBV2|TRBJ1-1
TGTGCCAGCAGTCCGATTGGGCGTAACACTGAAGCTTTCTTT
CASSPIGRNTEAFF
>.|few|TRBV7-9|TRBJ1-5
TGTGCCAGCAGCTTAGCTGGACAGTGGGCTGATCAGCCCCAGCATTTT
CASSLAGQWADQPQHF
>.|.|TRBV6-6|TRBJ2-5
TGTGCCAGCAGTTTAGTGGTAGTCGGCGGGGAGACCCAGTACTTC
CASSLVVVGGETQYF
>TRBD1|.|TRBV9|TRBJ2-6
TGTGCCAGCAGCGTAGGGTCAGGGGGAACTGGGGCCAACGTCCTGACTTTC
CASSVGSGGTGANVLTF
>.|few|TRBV18|TRBJ1-5
TGTGCCAGCTCACCACCAGGTGGACAGAACAATCAGCCCCAGCATTTT
CASSPPGGQNNQPQHF
>TRBD1|.|TRBV29-1|TRBJ2-1
TGCAGCGCCCCGACAGGGGGCGGCTCCTACAATGAGCAGTTCTTC
CSAPTGGGSYNEQFF
>TRBD1|.|TRBV7-9|TRBJ1-5
TGTGCCAGCAGCTTAGAAGGGGGCGGTTGGCCCCAGCATTTT
CASSLEGGGWPQHF
>.|.|TRBV3-1/TRBV3-2|TRBJ2-2
TGTGCCAGCAGCCAATACGGGAGTCGAAGCACCGGGGAGCTGTTTTTT
CASSQYGSRSTGELFF
>.|.|TRBV5-6|TRBJ2-3
TGTGCCAGCAGCCTGTCGCGGGTCCGGCACACAGATACGCAGTATTTT
CASSLSRVRHTDTQYF
>TRBD2|.|TRBV7-9|TRBJ2-3
TGTGCCAGCAGCTTAGCGCGGGCGGGGGTATCCACAGATACGCAGTATTTT
CASSLARAGVSTDTQYF
>.|.|TRBV10-2|TRBJ2-1
TGCGCCAGCAACCGAGCGCCCCCTGGGAATGAGCAGTTCTTC
CASNRAPPGNEQFF
>TRBD1|.|TRBV19|TRBJ1-2
TGTGCCAGTAGTCCCTCGACGGGACAGCGCTTTAGGGGCTACACCTTC
CASSPSTGQRFRGYTF
>TRBD2|.|TRBV6-2/TRBV6-3|TRBJ2-5
TGTGCCAGCAGTTTAGCGGGCGGGGGGGCCCGGGAGACCCAGTACTTC
CASSLAGGGARETQYF
>.|.|TRBV2|TRBJ1-6
TGTGCCAGCAGATTTATCACAGCCCGGAATTCACCCCTCCACTTT
CASRFITARNSPLHF
>.|.|TRBV7-9|TRBJ2-7
TGTGCCAGCAGCGCAAACGACCGGGCCTACGAGCAGTACTTC
CASSANDRAYEQYF
>TRBD2|.|TRBV27|TRBJ2-3
TGTGCCAACCACTTCTCGGGCGGGCTAGCGGGGTCAGATACGCAGTATTTT
CANHFSGGLAGSDTQYF
>TRBD2|.|TRBV6-8|TRBJ2-5
TGTGCCAGCAGCCACCCGCGGGGGGGGCAAGAGACCCAGTACTTC
CASSHPRGGQETQYF
>TRBD1|.|TRBV28|TRBJ1-2
TGTGCCAGCAATCCTACAGGGGGGAGGGGCTACACCTTC
CASNPTGGRGYTF
>.|.|TRBV7-9|TRBJ1-6
TGTGCCAGCAGTTATACCGGGAACTATAATTCACCCCTCCACTTT
CASSYTGNYNSPLHF